This T cell receptor beta chain was recovered during a study of blood T cell repertoires in COVID-19. This clone has just a few counts. Clones were read by immunoSEQ multiplex PCR, and TCRdb kept only the in-frame ones, dropping some. The sample lists hundreds of thousands of clones, around 90% occurring once. This CDR3 spans 16 amino acids. Germline V gene lookup returns CDR1 SGHTA and CDR2 FQGNSA. J gave up 3 bases and V 5 bases, and 8 bases lay outside the gene matches. The chain carries TRBV7-2 and TRBJ2-1; the match to TRBD1 covers 9 bases. Sequenced input: peripheral blood. The receptor was isolated from a man in his sixties who had recovered from COVID-19. CDR3 coding DNA: TGTGCCAGCAGCCCACAGGGGGCGGGAGTCTACAATGAGCAGTTCTTC. This sequence encodes CASSPQGAGVYNEQFF. The full variable domain, in which reference TRBV7-2 and TRBJ2-1 provide the parts outside the CDR3, is GAGVSQSPSNKVTEKGKDVELRCDPISGHTALYWYRQSLGQGLEFLIYFQGNSAPDKSGLPSDRFSAERTGGSVSTLTIQRTQQEDSAVYLCASSPQGAGVYNEQFFGPGTRLTVL.